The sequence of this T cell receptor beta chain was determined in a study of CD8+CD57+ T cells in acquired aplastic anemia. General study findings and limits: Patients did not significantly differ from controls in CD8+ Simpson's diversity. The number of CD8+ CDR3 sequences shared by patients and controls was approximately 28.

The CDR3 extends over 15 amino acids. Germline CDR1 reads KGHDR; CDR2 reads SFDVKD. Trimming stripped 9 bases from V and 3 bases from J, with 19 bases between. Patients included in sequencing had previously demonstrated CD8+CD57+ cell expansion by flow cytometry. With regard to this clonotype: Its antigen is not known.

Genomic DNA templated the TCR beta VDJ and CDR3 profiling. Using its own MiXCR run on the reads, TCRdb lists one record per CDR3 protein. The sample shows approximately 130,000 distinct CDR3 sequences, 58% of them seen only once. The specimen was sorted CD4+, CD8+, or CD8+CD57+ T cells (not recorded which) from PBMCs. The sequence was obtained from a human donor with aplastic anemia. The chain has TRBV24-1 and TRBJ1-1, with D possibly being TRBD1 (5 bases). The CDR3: CATARDVRRDTEAFF. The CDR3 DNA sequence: TGTGCCACCGCAAGGGACGTCCGGAGGGACACTGAAGCTTTCTTT.